The 10 T cell receptor beta chains in this list originate from one sample, sequenced in a study of STAT5B mutations in CD4+ large granular lymphocyte leukemia. The protocol was immunoSEQ multiplex PCR, while the TCRdb copy is restricted to in-frame clones and leaves out a portion. The sample holds tens of thousands of clones, roughly 76% seen once. The sample comprised CD4+ T cells from blood buffy coats. The receptors were sampled from a human donor in good health.

This chain joins TRBV11-2 and TRBJ2-1, with unresolved D. Germline loops: CDR1 SGHAT, CDR2 FQNNGV. Trimming removed 5 bases from V and 7 bases from J, with 6 bases in between. This CDR3 is 11 amino acids long. Written as DNA, the CDR3 is TGTGCCAGCAGCCGATTAAATGAGCAGTTCTTC. This codes for CASSRLNEQFF.

The chain recombines TRBV20-1 with TRBJ1-1, with unresolved D. This CDR3 contains 11 residues. V was cut by 8 bases and J by 0 bases, with 7 bases left in between. Germline CDR1 reads DFQATT; CDR2 reads SNEGSKA (reference sequence). CDR3 nucleotide sequence: TGCAGTCTATCCCTGAACACTGAAGCTTTCTTT. Translation: CSLSLNTEAFF.

This chain links TRBV10-1 with TRBJ2-1, with 7 bases fitting TRBD1. Trimming took 9 bases from V and 1 from J; bases not matched to a gene: 6. This CDR3 is 14 amino acids long. Germline V gives CDR1 WNHNN, CDR2 SYGVQD (reference sequence). The CDR3: CASQRGLSYNEQFF. In DNA, the CDR3 is TGCGCCAGTCAAAGGGGGCTTTCCTACAATGAGCAGTTCTTC.

The genes are TRBV30 and TRBJ2-7; D might be TRBD2 (6 bases). Trimming cost V 4 bases and J 4 bases, with 14 bases left between them. The CDR3 sequence is 13 residues long. Germline V CDR1 and CDR2: GTSNPN, SVGIG (reference sequence). CDR3 coding DNA: TGTGCCTGGACCTGGGGGGATCGGTACGAGCAGTACTTC. Translating it yields CAWTWGDRYEQYF.

This chain joins TRBV18 and TRBJ2-7, with 10 nucleotides matching TRBD1. The CDR3 loop spans 17 amino acids. V lost 3 bases, J lost 5 bases, and 13 bases stayed unmatched. The germline V gene encodes CDR1 KGHSH and CDR2 LQKENI. As DNA, the CDR3 is TGTGCCAGCTCACCTAGGACCCGGGACAGGGGTCCCCACGAGCAGTACTTC. Amino acid sequence: CASSPRTRDRGPHEQYF.

CDR3 residues: CASSTGLAGAYNEQFF. The CDR3 nucleotides are TGTGCCAGTAGTACGGGACTAGCGGGGGCCTACAATGAGCAGTTCTTC. The genes are TRBV19 and TRBJ2-1; 14 bases fit TRBD2. The germline CDR1 and CDR2 sequences are LNHDA and SQIVND (reference sequence). The V gene end was trimmed by 4 bases and the J gene end by 2 bases; junction bases not matched to a gene: 1. The length of the CDR3 is 16 residues.

The chain combines TRBV7-2 with TRBJ2-5, with TRBD1 matching 9 bases. CDR3 length equals 16 residues. After removal of 5 bases from V and 5 bases from J, the junction contained 12 bases not matched to a gene. Germline V CDR1 and CDR2: SGHTA, FQGNSA. The CDR3, as DNA: TGTGCCAGCAGCCTTGGGACAGGGAGGTTTCAGGAGACCCAGTACTTC. It encodes CASSLGTGRFQETQYF.

V and J are TRBV11-1 and TRBJ2-5, with 12 bases aligning to TRBD1. Germline trimming cut 4 bases from V and 3 bases from J; bases unmatched to any gene: 12. Germline assignment: CDR1 SGHAT and CDR2 FQDESV (reference sequence). The length of the CDR3 is 18 residues. The CDR3: CASSSSGTGGLVKETQYF. CDR3 nucleotide sequence: TGTGCCAGCAGCTCTTCCGGGACAGGGGGCTTAGTTAAAGAGACCCAGTACTTC.

This clone appeared a single time. The CDR3 region is CASSYSPSGSGDTQYF. CDR3 DNA: TGTGCCAGCAGTTACTCGCCTAGCGGGAGTGGCGATACGCAGTATTTT. This chain joins TRBV6-6 and TRBJ2-3, with TRBD2 identical over 10 bases. The CDR3 has 16 amino acids. Germline V gene sequence: CDR1 MNHNY, CDR2 SVGAGI (reference sequence). The ends lost 0 bases at V and 6 bases at J; junction bases unmatched: 6.

This rearrangement joins TRBV28 to TRBJ2-1, with D tentatively TRBD2 (7 bases). CDR1 is MDHEN, CDR2 SYDVKM, per germline. The V end was cut by 6 bases, the J end by 0 bases, with 12 bases between. The CDR3 sequence is 15 residues long. The CDR3 here is CASRRGGDSYNEQFF. CDR3 sequence (DNA): TGTGCCAGCAGGCGAGGGGGGGACTCCTACAATGAGCAGTTCTTC.